This T cell receptor beta chain was obtained from a study of OX40 agonist ivuxolimab in advanced cancers. Study-wide findings and caveats: Some of the lowest clonal expansion was seen in partial responders at 0.1-3.0 mg/kg. At 0.1 to 3.0 mg/kg and by week 6, clonal expansion occurred in CD4+ and CD8+ blood T cells.

Germline V gives CDR1 SGHVS, CDR2 FNYEAQ. The V end lost 1 base, the J end lost 5 bases, and 6 bases lay between the germline ends. CDR3 length: 13 residues. It was autoimmune disease history or systemic immunosuppression that excluded patients. Peripheral blood came from all dose cohorts at three timepoints. This clone was found a few times. The target antigen is unknown. Clones were read by immunoSEQ multiplex PCR, and TCRdb kept only the in-frame ones, dropping some. In the table there are tens of thousands of clones, roughly 84% of which are singletons. This clonotype was sampled from an adult with an advanced solid tumor such as melanoma, head and neck, liver or kidney cancer. The source material was CD4+ or CD8+ T cells sorted from blood, sampled in a trial of the OX40 agonist ivuxolimab. This chain connects TRBV7-6 to TRBJ1-5; D call uncertain. Here the CDR3 DNA reads TGTGCCAGCAGCTTAGATGTGGATCAGCCCCAGCATTTT. Translating gives CASSLDVDQPQHF. Full variable domain (remainder filled in from reference TRBV7-6 and TRBJ1-5): GAGVSQSPRYKVTKRGQDVALRCDPISGHVSLYWYRQALGQGPEFLTYFNYEAQQDKSGLPNDRFSAERPEGSISTLTIQRTEQRDSAMYRCASSLDVDQPQHFGDGTRLSIL.